The clone carrying this TCR beta chain occurred many times. Its antigen is not known. The sample is drawn from a study of T cells in Graves' hyperthyroidism and ophthalmopathy. The study, taken as a whole, reports: Separating ophthalmopathy from stable hyperthyroidism was achieved by a 13 V-J model. Ophthalmopathy was predicted by the model a median of roughly 6.7 months ahead of onset. In blood, most of the thyroid clonotypes expanded above 0.001 were also present.

Diagnoses were established using clinical symptoms, serum thyroxine and TRAb, thyroid ultrasound and orbital computed tomography. RNA transcripts served as the template for amplifying TCR beta CDR3 regions. First-round RT-PCR targeting the TCR CDR3 was performed with the HTBI primer set. TCRdb reprocessed the multiplex PCR reads via MiXCR and lists one record per CDR3 protein. The data contain 600,000 to 650,000 distinct CDR3 sequences, 20% of them singletons. CDR1 and CDR2 (germline): MNHNS, SASEGT. CDR3 length: 14 residues. V lost 8 bases and J 2 bases, leaving 16 bases between the germline ends. The chain recombines TRBV6-1 with TRBJ2-7; D is uncertain. The clonotype was recovered from a man between 25 and 39 years old with Graves' ophthalmopathy. Sequenced: blood. The CDR3 here is CASSPTTFPYEQYF. The CDR3 nucleotides are TGTGCCAGCTCTCCCACGACTTTTCCCTACGAGCAGTACTTC.